The 25 T cell receptor beta chains in this list originate from one sample, sequenced in a study of blood T cell repertoires in COVID-19. Sequencing used immunoSEQ multiplex PCR; TCRdb keeps in-frame clones, though not all of them. This repertoire shows roughly 160,000 clones, about 90% found once; its top ten account for 5.5% to 8.5%. Material for sequencing was PBMCs or T cells enriched from blood (not recorded which). The receptors come from a woman aged 50 to 60 who had recovered from COVID-19.

This chain links TRBV5-1 with TRBJ2-2; D may be TRBD1 (6 bases). The germline gives CDR1 SGHRS, CDR2 YFSETQ. The CDR3 sequence is 15 residues long. With 1 base removed from V and 3 bases from J, the gap between germline ends came to 10 bases. The CDR3 coding sequence is TGCGCCAGCAGCTTGAGGGGGATTCACACCGGGGAGCTGTTTTTT. Protein: CASSLRGIHTGELFF.

V usage is TRBV18 and J usage is TRBJ2-5; D uncertain. Trimming took 0 bases from V and 4 from J, leaving 6 bases between them. CDR3 length equals 13 residues. CDR1 and CDR2 (germline): KGHSH, LQKENI. CDR3 in DNA: TGTGCCAGCTCACCACCGGTAGTAGAGACCCAGTACTTC. Its translation is CASSPPVVETQYF. Together with reference TRBV18 and TRBJ2-5, the CDR3 gives the full variable domain: NAGVMQNPRHLVRRRGQEARLRCSPMKGHSHVYWYRQLPEEGLKFMVYLQKENIIDESGMPKERFSAEFPKEGPSILRIQQVVRGDSAAYFCASSPPVVETQYFGPGTRLLVL.

In DNA, the CDR3 is TGCAGCGTTGAAGATCCGGCTAGCGGGAGTTACGAGCAGTACTTC. It is translated as CSVEDPASGSYEQYF. The chain joins TRBV29-1 to TRBJ2-7; TRBD2 aligns across 10 bases. The CDR3 is made up of 15 amino acids. J gave up 4 bases and V 0 bases, and 6 bases lay outside the gene matches. Germline assignment: CDR1 SQVTM and CDR2 ANQGSEA.

V and J are TRBV7-2 and TRBJ1-2; D gene unclear. The CDR3 is 14 amino acids. V gave up 3 bases and J gave up 1 base, with 9 bases separating them. Germline CDR1 and CDR2: SGHTA and FQGNSA. Here the CDR3 reads CASSFYEDNYGYTF. As DNA, the CDR3 is TGTGCCAGCAGCTTTTACGAGGATAACTATGGCTACACCTTC. Full variable domain (remainder filled in from reference TRBV7-2 and TRBJ1-2): GAGVSQSPSNKVTEKGKDVELRCDPISGHTALYWYRQSLGQGLEFLIYFQGNSAPDKSGLPSDRFSAERTGGSVSTLTIQRTQQEDSAVYLCASSFYEDNYGYTFGSGTRLTVV.

The V gene is TRBV6-5, the J gene TRBJ1-5, with TRBD1 matching 7 bases. The junction had 10 bases not matched to a gene; V was cut back by 5 bases and J by 9 bases. The CDR3 consists of 14 residues. CDR1 is MNHEY and CDR2 is SVGAGI in the germline V gene. CDR3 bases: TGTGCCAGCAGTACCCACAGGGGACCAGGGCCCCAGCATTTT. Translation: CASSTHRGPGPQHF.

The genes are TRBV6-5 and TRBJ1-1; weak D call: TRBD1 (5 bases). This CDR3 region has 14 residues. V lost 4 bases, J lost 6 bases, and 15 bases lay in between. Germline-derived CDR1 and CDR2 are MNHEY and SVGAGI. The CDR3 reads CASSSQGFPSEAFF. CDR3 DNA sequence: TGTGCCAGCAGTTCGCAGGGTTTTCCTTCTGAAGCTTTCTTT.

J is TRBJ2-2 and V is TRBV15; perhaps TRBD2 as D (5 bases). Trimming removed 0 bases at V and 5 bases at J, with 16 bases between. The CDR3 sequence is 17 residues long. Germline CDR1 is LNHNV and CDR2 is YYDKDF (reference sequence). CDR3 sequence reads: CATSRDQAAAKTGELFF. The CDR3 nucleotides read TGTGCCACCAGCAGAGATCAAGCGGCAGCTAAAACCGGGGAGCTGTTTTTT.

The chain joins TRBV28 to TRBJ2-1, with TRBD2 matching over 16 bases. CDR3 length: 18 amino acids. V lost 4 bases to trimming and J lost 6 bases; unmatched junction nucleotides: 9. The germline CDR1 and CDR2 sequences are MDHEN and SYDVKM. The CDR3 nucleotides are TGTGCCAGCAGTTCCCACGGGACTAGCGGGAGGGCAGGCAATGAGCAGTTCTTC. It encodes CASSSHGTSGRAGNEQFF.

CDR3 in DNA: TGTGCCTGGAGACGACTAGCGGGACTGAACACCGGGGAGCTGTTTTTT. Amino acid sequence: CAWRRLAGLNTGELFF. The rearrangement uses TRBV30 and TRBJ2-2; 11 bases are shared with TRBD2. This CDR3 comprises 16 residues. Trimming cost V 3 bases and J 1 base; bases outside gene matches: 4. CDR1 is GTSNPN and CDR2 is SVGIG in the germline V gene (reference sequence).

The rearrangement joins TRBV28 to TRBJ1-5; D gene unclear. With 5 bases removed from V and 6 bases from J, the gap between germline ends came to 8 bases. Per the germline V gene, CDR1 is MDHEN and CDR2 is SYDVKM. The CDR3 loop spans 12 amino acids. CDR3 bases: TGTGCCAGCAGTCCCCTTAGTCAGCCCCAGCATTTT. The encoded protein is CASSPLSQPQHF.

The V gene is TRBV4-1, the J gene TRBJ2-7, with D possibly matching TRBD2 (5 bases). Trimming stripped 4 bases from V and 0 bases from J, with 13 bases between. This CDR3 has 15 residues. Germline V gene data show CDR1 as MGHRA and CDR2 as YSYEKL. The CDR3 reads CASSLNRAVSYEQYF. The CDR3 bases are TGCGCCAGCAGCCTAAACCGAGCGGTCTCCTACGAGCAGTACTTC.

V and J are TRBV9 and TRBJ1-5; tentatively, D is TRBD1 (5 bases). V was trimmed by 2 bases and J by 3 bases, leaving 6 bases between them. The CDR3 is 13 residues long. Germline CDR1 reads SGDLS; CDR2 reads YYNGEE. In DNA form, the CDR3 reads TGTGCCAGCAGCGTGGGGCCCAATCAGCCCCAGCATTTT. Its translation: CASSVGPNQPQHF.

The count of this clone is one. This chain connects TRBV7-8 to TRBJ2-1; TRBD2 matches 7 bases. CDR1 SGHVS and CDR2 FQNEAQ come from the germline V gene. This CDR3 has 14 amino acids. After removal of 3 bases from V and 6 bases from J, the junction contained 5 bases not matched to a gene. The CDR3 is CASSFREGLNEQFF. Written as DNA, the CDR3 is TGTGCCAGCAGCTTCAGGGAGGGCCTCAATGAGCAGTTCTTC.

This clone was observed a single time. The V and J genes are TRBV5-4 and TRBJ2-3, with a weak D call TRBD2 (5 bases). CDR3 size: 20 residues. The germline V gene encodes CDR1 SGHNT and CDR2 YYREEE (reference sequence). V dropped 6 bases and J dropped 6 bases, with 35 bases sitting between them. The CDR3 is CASIDKERETQTRVRDTQYF. In DNA form, the CDR3 reads TGTGCCAGCATCGATAAAGAAAGGGAGACTCAAACCCGGGTGAGGGATACGCAGTATTTT.

The rearrangement uses TRBV7-9 and TRBJ2-1; 9 nucleotides align to TRBD1. V lost 6 bases and J lost 1; bases outside the gene matches: 7. CDR1 is SEHNR, CDR2 FQNEAQ, per germline (reference sequence). This CDR3 has 16 amino acids. CDR3 sequence (DNA): TGTGCCAGCAGTTCTACAGGGGGCAAGTCCTACAATGAGCAGTTCTTC. The encoded protein is CASSSTGGKSYNEQFF.

The CDR3 DNA follows: TGTGCCAGCAGCCAAGGGACAGGCTCCGCCGGAAACACCATATATTTT. Its translation: CASSQGTGSAGNTIYF. The chain employs TRBV3-1 (or the pseudogene TRBV3-2) and TRBJ1-3; TRBD1 matches 7 bases. The CDR3 consists of 16 residues. After removal of 1 base from V and 4 bases from J, the junction contained 7 bases not matched to a gene. Looked up from germline, CDR1 is LGHDT and CDR2 is YNNKEL (reference sequence).

The genes are TRBV19 and TRBJ2-5, with D possibly matching TRBD1 (5 bases). The CDR3 length is 13 residues. The germline CDR1 and CDR2 sequences are LNHDA and SQIVND (reference sequence). The germline V and J ends were trimmed by 5 bases and 1 base, with 8 bases remaining between them. The CDR3 coding sequence is TGTGCCAGTAGTTTTCAGGGCCAAGAGACCCAGTACTTC. Translation gives CASSFQGQETQYF.

The chain carries TRBV28 and TRBJ2-7; 12 bases match TRBD2. The V segment lost 7 bases and the J segment 4 bases; nucleotides outside the gene matches: 5. The germline CDR1 and CDR2 sequences are MDHEN and SYDVKM. This CDR3 is 14 amino acids long. The CDR3 DNA sequence: TGTGCCAGCACCGAACTAGCGGGAGGATACGAGCAGTACTTC. Protein sequence: CASTELAGGYEQYF.

V usage is TRBV28 and J usage is TRBJ1-1; TRBD1 aligns across 7 bases. CDR1 is MDHEN, CDR2 SYDVKM, per germline. Unmatched junction bases numbered 8, after V lost 6 bases and J lost 1 base. The CDR3 has 15 residues. The CDR3 DNA reads as TGTGCCAGCAGCTTCGGCGGGACAGCGAACACTGAAGCTTTCTTT. This gives the protein CASSFGGTANTEAFF.

V usage is TRBV30 and J usage is TRBJ1-5; TRBD1 matches at 8 bases. Losses at the gene ends were 5 bases for V and 6 bases for J; bases not matched to a gene: 9. Germline V CDR1 and CDR2: GTSNPN, SVGIG (reference sequence). CDR3 size: 14 residues. CDR3 loop: CAWSTGDEGQPQHF. The CDR3 DNA is TGTGCCTGGTCGACAGGGGATGAGGGTCAGCCCCAGCATTTT.

The chain couples TRBV2 to TRBJ1-1, with TRBD1 as a possible D gene (6 bases). This CDR3 comprises 13 residues. Trimming cost V 10 bases and J 1 base, with 13 bases left between them. Germline CDR1 is SNHLY and CDR2 is FYNNEI. The CDR3 is CATLPTGNTEAFF. CDR3 bases: TGTGCCACCTTACCGACAGGGAACACTGAAGCTTTCTTT.

The chain couples TRBV7-9 to TRBJ1-4; possibly TRBD1 for D (6 bases). Trimming removed 5 bases from V and 5 bases from J, with 15 bases in between. CDR1 and CDR2 from the germline V gene are SEHNR and FQNEAQ (reference sequence). The CDR3 sequence is 15 residues long. The CDR3 loop reads CASSLTGEANEKLFF. The CDR3 DNA sequence: TGTGCCAGCAGCCTGACAGGAGAGGCCAATGAAAAACTGTTTTTT. The entire variable domain, with the rest obtained from reference TRBV7-9 and TRBJ1-4, is as follows: DTGVSQNPRHKITKRGQNVTFRCDPISEHNRLYWYRQTLGQGPEFLTYFQNEAQLEKSRLLSDRFSAERPKGSFSTLEIQRTEQGDSAMYLCASSLTGEANEKLFFGSGTQLSVL.

A remark on this clone: Other DNA sequences from this sample encode an identical CDR3 as well. This sequence joins TRBV20-1 and TRBJ2-5; D not resolved. The CDR3 extends over 11 amino acids. Per germline, CDR1 DFQATT and CDR2 SNEGSKA (reference sequence). V shed 0 bases and J shed 7 bases, with 6 bases lying between them. The CDR3 sequence: CSARDRGTQYF. CDR3 bases: TGCAGTGCTAGAGACAGAGGGACCCAGTACTTC.

V usage is TRBV19 and J usage is TRBJ2-1, with TRBD2 matching over 7 bases. The CDR3 is 15 amino acids. CDR1 is LNHDA, CDR2 SQIVND, per germline (reference sequence). J lost 4 bases, V lost 1 base, and 4 bases had no gene match. The CDR3 DNA reads as TGTGCCAGTAGTATAGTAGCGGGTATTTACAATGAGCAGTTCTTC. Its translation is CASSIVAGIYNEQFF.

This clone has just one count. The chain recombines TRBV28 with TRBJ2-5, with 13 bases matching TRBD2. CDR1 is MDHEN, CDR2 SYDVKM, per germline. There are 19 residues in the CDR3. V shed 1 base, J shed 4 bases, and the junction held 12 bases outside the gene matches. Here the CDR3 reads CASSLFRTSGRRRVETQYF. The DNA for the CDR3 is TGTGCCAGCAGTTTATTCAGGACTAGCGGGAGAAGGAGGGTAGAGACCCAGTACTTC.